The 11 T cell receptor beta chains listed next were all sequenced from one sample in a study of CD8 T cells in ankylosing spondylitis. Findings and limits, study-wide: Among TCR beta sequences, a motif of eight highly homologous variants appeared characteristic of ankylosing spondylitis blood.

TCRdb re-called the 5' RACE reads through MiXCR, storing one row per CDR3 protein. The sample has more than 250,000 distinct CDR3 sequences; under 8.5% are singletons. Their antigen targets remain unknown. What was sequenced was blood, either unsorted or a sorted T cell fraction (not recorded which). The origin of the receptors is a male donor with ankylosing spondylitis.

This clonotype was recorded at least ten times. V usage is TRBV7-3 and J usage is TRBJ1-1; D may be TRBD1 (5 bases). The V end lost 2 bases, the J end lost 4 bases, and 11 bases lay between the germline ends. The CDR3 is 14 residues long. Germline loops: CDR1 SGHTA, CDR2 FQGTGA. In nucleotides, the CDR3 is TGTGCCAGCAGCTTACTAGGGGAGGGCACTGAAGCTTTCTTT. Translation: CASSLLGEGTEAFF.

This clonotype was picked up a small number of times. The chain carries TRBV9 and TRBJ2-1, with D unresolved. Germline V gene sequence: CDR1 SGDLS, CDR2 YYNGEE. V lost 0 bases, J lost 5 bases, and 9 bases lay in between. The CDR3 totals 14 residues. The CDR3 region has the DNA TGTGCCAGCAGCGTAGCCAGTAACAACAATGAGCAGTTCTTC. Protein sequence: CASSVASNNNEQFF.

The chain is built from TRBV5-1 and TRBJ2-5; TRBD2 might be the D (6 bases). CDR3 length: 16 residues. Germline CDR1 reads SGHRS; CDR2 reads YFSETQ. V was shortened by 4 bases and J by 2 bases, with 18 bases between the two germline ends. The CDR3 loop reads CASSIVQGGRQETQYF. In DNA, the CDR3 is TGCGCCAGCAGCATTGTTCAGGGAGGAAGGCAAGAGACCCAGTACTTC.

This clonotype was counted many times. J is TRBJ2-3 and V is TRBV5-1; 10 positions match TRBD2. There are 15 residues in the CDR3. In germline, CDR1 is SGHRS, CDR2 YFSETQ. V shed 4 bases, J shed 4 bases, and the junction held 6 bases outside the gene matches. In DNA, the CDR3 is TGCGCCAGCAGCCCTAGCGGGAGAGACTCAGATACGCAGTATTTT. Translated, it gives CASSPSGRDSDTQYF.

In its sample, this clonotype was seen many times. The chain links TRBV7-9 to TRBJ1-1; 8 nucleotides align to TRBD1. The germline V gene has CDR1 SEHNR and CDR2 FQNEAQ (reference sequence). J lost 4 bases, V lost 4 bases, and 5 bases had no gene match. The CDR3 runs 14 residues. The CDR3 DNA reads TGTGCCAGCAGCTCCTCGGGACAGGCCACTGAAGCTTTCTTT. It yields the protein CASSSSGQATEAFF.

This clonotype was counted only a few times. The chain is built from TRBV4-1 and TRBJ1-5; D call uncertain. Per germline, CDR1 MGHRA and CDR2 YSYEKL. Trimming shortened V by 3 bases and J by 4 bases, and 10 bases separated the two germline ends. CDR3 length equals 14 residues. The CDR3 loop is CASSHASRNQPQHF. The DNA of the CDR3 is TGCGCCAGCAGCCACGCTTCACGGAATCAGCCCCAGCATTTT.

This clonotype was counted between two and nine times. The CDR3 DNA reads as TGTGCCAGCACCTGGGACGGAACCTACGAGCAGTACTTC. It is translated as CASTWDGTYEQYF. The chain joins TRBV28 to TRBJ2-7; D tentatively fits TRBD1 or TRBD2 (5 bases each). Per the germline V gene, CDR1 is MDHEN and CDR2 is SYDVKM. This CDR3 is 13 amino acids long. V lost 7 bases and J 2 bases, leaving 12 bases between the germline ends.

This clonotype was seen repeatedly, ten times or more. The V and J genes are TRBV2 and TRBJ1-1, with D hard to call. Trimming took 1 base from V and 1 from J, leaving 7 bases between them. Germline CDR1 is SNHLY and CDR2 is FYNNEI. CDR3 length equals 14 residues. CDR3 nucleotide sequence: TGTGCCAGCAGTGAAGGTACGCGGAACACTGAAGCTTTCTTT. This sequence encodes CASSEGTRNTEAFF.

This chain joins TRBV28 and TRBJ2-7; D gene uncertain. V lost 5 bases and J 4 bases, leaving 12 bases between the germline ends. Germline V gene sequence: CDR1 MDHEN, CDR2 SYDVKM. CDR3 size: 13 residues. This chain's CDR3 is CASSRVGSYEQYF. The CDR3, as DNA: TGTGCCAGCAGTAGGGTGGGCAGTTACGAGCAGTACTTC.

The chain uses TRBV20-1 and TRBJ2-3, with TRBD1 matching over 9 bases. The V segment lost 2 bases and the J segment 2 bases; nucleotides outside the gene matches: 8. The CDR3 has 16 residues. Germline lookup yields CDR1 DFQATT and CDR2 SNEGSKA (reference sequence). The CDR3 loop is CSARSRTGVFTDTQYF. DNA of the CDR3: TGCAGTGCTAGAAGCCGGACAGGGGTTTTCACAGATACGCAGTATTTT.

The chain has TRBV6-2 or TRBV6-3 and TRBJ2-3; the D gene is possibly TRBD1 (5 bases). The CDR3 loop spans 15 amino acids. Per germline, CDR1 MNHEY and CDR2 SVGEGT. V lost 5 bases to trimming and J lost 2 bases, with 14 bases between them. The CDR3 region is CASSTNWGDTDTQYF. CDR3 DNA sequence: TGTGCCAGCAGTACGAACTGGGGCGACACAGATACGCAGTATTTT.